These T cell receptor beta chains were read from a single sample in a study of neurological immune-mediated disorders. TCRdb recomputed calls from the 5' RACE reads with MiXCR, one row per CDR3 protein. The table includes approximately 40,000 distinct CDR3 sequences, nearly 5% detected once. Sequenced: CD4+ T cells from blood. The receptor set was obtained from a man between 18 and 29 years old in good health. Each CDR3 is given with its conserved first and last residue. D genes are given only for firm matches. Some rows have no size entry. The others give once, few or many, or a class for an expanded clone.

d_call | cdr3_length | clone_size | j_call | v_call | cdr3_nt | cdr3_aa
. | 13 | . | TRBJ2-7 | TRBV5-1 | TGCGCCAGCAGCTTGCAGGGAGGTAACGAGCAGTACTTC | CASSLQGGNEQYF
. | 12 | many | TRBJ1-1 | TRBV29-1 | TGCAGCGTTGAAGGGGCGGCGACGGCAGCTTTCTTT | CSVEGAATAAFF
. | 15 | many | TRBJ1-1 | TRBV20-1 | TGCAGTGCTAGAGATCAGGCGAGGATGAACACTGAAGCTTTCTTT | CSARDQARMNTEAFF
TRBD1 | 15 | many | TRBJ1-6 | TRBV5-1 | TGCGCCAGCAGCTTGGTAGGGCAGGGGGACTCACCCCTCCACTTT | CASSLVGQGDSPLHF
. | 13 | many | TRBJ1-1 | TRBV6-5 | TGTGCCAGCAGCGAATCCTTTCAGGGGCGGGCTTTCTTT | CASSESFQGRAFF
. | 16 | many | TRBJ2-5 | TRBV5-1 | TGCGCCAGCAGCTTGGCCCCCAGACAGCGGAAAGAGACCCAGTACTTC | CASSLAPRQRKETQYF
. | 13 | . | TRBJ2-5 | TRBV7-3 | TGTGCCAGCAGCCGATCCGCGACGGAGACCCAGTACTTC | CASSRSATETQYF
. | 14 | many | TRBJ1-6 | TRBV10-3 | TGTGCCATCAGTGAGTCGAACGCAGCTTCACCCCTCCACTTT | CAISESNAASPLHF
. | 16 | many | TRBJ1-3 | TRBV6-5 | TGTGCCAGCAGTTACACAGGGTTAAGCTCTGGAAACACCATATATTTT | CASSYTGLSSGNTIYF
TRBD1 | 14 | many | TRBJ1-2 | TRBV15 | TGTGCCACCAGCAGAGATGGCAGGGGGGATGGCTACACCTTC | CATSRDGRGDGYTF
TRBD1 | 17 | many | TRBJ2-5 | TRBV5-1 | TGCGCCAGCAGCTTGGGACAGGGACCCATGTACCAAGAGACCCAGTACTTC | CASSLGQGPMYQETQYF
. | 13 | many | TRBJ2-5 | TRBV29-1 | TGCAGCGTTGAAGTCGTCGTTGGGGAGACCCAGTACTTC | CSVEVVVGETQYF
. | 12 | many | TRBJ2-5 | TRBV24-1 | TGTGCCACCAGTGAGAACCAAGAGACCCAGTACTTC | CATSENQETQYF
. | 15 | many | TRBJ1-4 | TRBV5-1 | TGCGCCAGCAGCTTGGAGGGCGGGGGTGCCGAAAAACTGTTTTTT | CASSLEGGGAEKLFF
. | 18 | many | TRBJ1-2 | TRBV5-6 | TGTGCCAGCAGCTTAGTAGGGAATAGTCCTACGCTTAACTATGGCTACACCTTC | CASSLVGNSPTLNYGYTF
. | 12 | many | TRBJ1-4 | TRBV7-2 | TGTGCCAGCAGCTTAAGCAGGGAAAAACTGTTTTTT | CASSLSREKLFF
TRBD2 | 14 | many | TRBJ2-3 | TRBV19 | TGTGCCAGTAGTATACGCCGGGGGGGAGATACGCAGTATTTT | CASSIRRGGDTQYF
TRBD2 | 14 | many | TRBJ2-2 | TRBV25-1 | TGTGCCAGCAGTGAAGGGGGAGGGCCGCGGGAGCTGTTTTTT | CASSEGGGPRELFF
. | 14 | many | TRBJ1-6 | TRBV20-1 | TGCAGTGCTAGAGATCTCCAGTGGAATTCACCCCTCCACTTT | CSARDLQWNSPLHF
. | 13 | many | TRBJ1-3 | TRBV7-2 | TGTGCCAGCAGCTTAGAAAAGGGGTACACCATATATTTT | CASSLEKGYTIYF
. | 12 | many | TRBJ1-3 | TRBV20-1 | TGCAGTGCTACCGGGGGTCCGGACACCATATATTTT | CSATGGPDTIYF
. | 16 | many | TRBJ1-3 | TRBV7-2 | TGTGCCAGCAGCGACCCAACAGGGAACTCTGGAAACACCATATATTTT | CASSDPTGNSGNTIYF
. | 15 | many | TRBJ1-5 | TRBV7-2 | TGTGCCAGCAGCATGAGGGCCGGGCGAGACCAGCCCCAGCATTTT | CASSMRAGRDQPQHF
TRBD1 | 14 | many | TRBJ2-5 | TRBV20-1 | TGCAGTGCCCGCCGGGATACAGGGGGTGAGACCCAGTACTTC | CSARRDTGGETQYF
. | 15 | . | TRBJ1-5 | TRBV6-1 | TGTGCCAGCAGAGGAGCTGACACCGTCAATCAGCCCCAGCATTTT | CASRGADTVNQPQHF
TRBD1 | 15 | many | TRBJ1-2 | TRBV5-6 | TGTGCCAGCAGCCCAGGGGACAGGAATATCTATGGCTACACCTTC | CASSPGDRNIYGYTF
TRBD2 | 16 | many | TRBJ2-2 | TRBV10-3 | TGTGCCATCAGCCCGCAGGGACTACAGAACACCGGGGAGCTGTTTTTT | CAISPQGLQNTGELFF
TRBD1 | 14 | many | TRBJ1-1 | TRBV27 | TGTGCCAGCAGTTCGGGACAGGCGTTCACTGAAGCTTTCTTT | CASSSGQAFTEAFF